This passage covers 4 T cell receptor beta chains from one sample sequenced in a study of PD-L1 blockade in urothelial cancer. The method was immunoSEQ multiplex PCR; TCRdb's version includes in-frame clones alone and lacks a portion of them. The table lists approximately 93,000 clones, around four fifths of them singletons. Time point here: peripheral blood 6 weeks after treatment start. The specimen comprised PBMCs, sampled around atezolizumab (anti-PD-L1) treatment. Receptor source: a man aged 65-85 years with urothelial cancer.

The chain recombines TRBV7-9 with TRBJ1-4, with TRBD1 matching over 8 bases. This CDR3 has 14 residues. Trimming cost V 5 bases and J 4 bases; bases outside gene matches: 3. The germline V gene has CDR1 SEHNR and CDR2 FQNEAQ (reference sequence). The CDR3 coding sequence is TGTGCCAGCAGCCAGGGACAGGATAATGAAAAACTGTTTTTT. It encodes CASSQGQDNEKLFF.

This clone appeared once. The chain carries TRBV27 and TRBJ2-2; 9 nucleotides align to TRBD2. The CDR3 contains 15 residues. Looked up from germline, CDR1 is MNHEY and CDR2 is SMNVEV (reference sequence). Trimming removed 5 bases from V and 2 bases from J; junction bases left unmatched: 3. The CDR3 coding sequence is TGTGCCAGCAGTAGAGCGGGAGGAAACACCGGGGAGCTGTTTTTT. It encodes CASSRAGGNTGELFF.

The chain carries TRBV11-2 and TRBJ2-5, with a weak D call TRBD2 (6 bases). Germline loops: CDR1 SGHAT, CDR2 FQNNGV. V lost 5 bases to trimming and J lost 1 base, with 14 bases between them. The CDR3 runs to 15 residues. This CDR3 reads CASSRTLAAQETQYF. As DNA, the CDR3 is TGTGCCAGCAGCCGAACCTTAGCGGCCCAAGAGACCCAGTACTTC.

The chain couples TRBV7-2 to TRBJ2-7, with 14 nucleotides matching TRBD2. Germline CDR1 SGHTA, CDR2 FQGNSA. The junction had 19 bases not matched to a gene; V was cut back by 5 bases and J by 10 bases. The CDR3 spans 18 residues. As DNA, the CDR3 is TGTGCCAGCAGCCCGGCTAGGGGACTAGCGGGAGCTCCGCGGGGCCAGTACTTC. It specifies CASSPARGLAGAPRGQYF.